These 4 T cell receptor beta chains were all obtained from the same sample, sequenced in a study of blood T cell repertoires in COVID-19. Sequencing was performed with immunoSEQ multiplex PCR; in TCRdb, only in-frame clones are kept and a portion is missing. The repertoire has approximately 200,000 clones, roughly 85% of them found once; the top ten carry 18%. Sequenced material: PBMCs or T cells enriched from blood (not recorded which). These receptors originate from a man in his forties who had recovered from COVID-19.

The chain has TRBV19 and TRBJ2-1; 10 bases are a match to TRBD2. Germline V gene sequence: CDR1 LNHDA, CDR2 SQIVND (reference sequence). This CDR3 contains 17 residues. With 0 bases clipped from V and 7 bases from J, the junction kept 9 bases outside the gene matches. The DNA of the CDR3 is TGTGCCAGTAGTATAGATCGGAGCGGGAGGGCCAGGAATGAGCAGTTCTTC. Translating it yields CASSIDRSGRARNEQFF. Variable domain in full (rest from reference TRBV19 and TRBJ2-1): DGGITQSPKYLFRKEGQNVTLSCEQNLNHDAMYWYRQDPGQGLRLIYYSQIVNDFQKGDIAEGYSVSREKKESFPLTVTSAQKNPTAFYLCASSIDRSGRARNEQFFGPGTRLTVL.

The chain links TRBV27 to TRBJ1-3, with 9 bases matching TRBD1. The CDR3 is made up of 17 amino acids. V lost 3 bases, J lost 4 bases, and 10 bases stayed unmatched. The germline V gene encodes CDR1 MNHEY and CDR2 SMNVEV (reference sequence). This CDR3 reads CASSFGTGPLSGNTIYF. CDR3 nucleotides: TGTGCCAGCAGTTTTGGGACAGGGCCCTTAAGCGGAAACACCATATATTTT.

The chain uses TRBV20-1 and TRBJ2-3, with 7 bases aligning to TRBD2. CDR3 length: 17 residues. V shed 3 bases, J shed 3 bases, and the junction held 15 bases outside the gene matches. Germline-derived CDR1 and CDR2 are DFQATT and SNEGSKA (reference sequence). This CDR3 is CSASRFQSRGRTDTQYF. The CDR3 DNA reads TGCAGTGCTAGTCGTTTCCAGTCCCGCGGGAGAACAGATACGCAGTATTTT.

The chain uses TRBV5-1 and TRBJ1-4; D remains ambiguous. CDR1 SGHRS and CDR2 YFSETQ come from the germline V gene. V was trimmed by 0 bases and J by 3 bases, leaving 12 bases between them. The CDR3 extends over 16 amino acids. CDR3: CASSLEGGRPNEKLFF. CDR3 nucleotide sequence: TGCGCCAGCAGCTTGGAGGGAGGTCGGCCTAATGAAAAACTGTTTTTT.